This TCR beta chain derives from a study of chemoradiotherapy in HPV16-positive cancers. The repertoire was sequenced with immunoSEQ multiplex PCR; TCRdb's copy has only in-frame clones and lacks some. The top ten clones hold around 30% of a sample with around 2,200 clones, about 73% of them seen once. Germline CDR1 and CDR2: MNHEY and SMNVEV (reference sequence). The CDR3 totals 15 residues. Trimming removed 3 bases from V and 0 bases from J, with 11 bases in between. The sample holds a few counts of this clone. The chain employs TRBV27 and TRBJ1-1; D ambiguous. This clonotype originated in a human donor with HPV-associated anogenital cancer. The sample was taken from a patient who underwent chemoradiotherapy. For the CDR3, the DNA is TGTGCCAGCAGTTTCGGCAGCTACATGAACACTGAAGCTTTCTTT. Protein sequence: CASSFGSYMNTEAFF.